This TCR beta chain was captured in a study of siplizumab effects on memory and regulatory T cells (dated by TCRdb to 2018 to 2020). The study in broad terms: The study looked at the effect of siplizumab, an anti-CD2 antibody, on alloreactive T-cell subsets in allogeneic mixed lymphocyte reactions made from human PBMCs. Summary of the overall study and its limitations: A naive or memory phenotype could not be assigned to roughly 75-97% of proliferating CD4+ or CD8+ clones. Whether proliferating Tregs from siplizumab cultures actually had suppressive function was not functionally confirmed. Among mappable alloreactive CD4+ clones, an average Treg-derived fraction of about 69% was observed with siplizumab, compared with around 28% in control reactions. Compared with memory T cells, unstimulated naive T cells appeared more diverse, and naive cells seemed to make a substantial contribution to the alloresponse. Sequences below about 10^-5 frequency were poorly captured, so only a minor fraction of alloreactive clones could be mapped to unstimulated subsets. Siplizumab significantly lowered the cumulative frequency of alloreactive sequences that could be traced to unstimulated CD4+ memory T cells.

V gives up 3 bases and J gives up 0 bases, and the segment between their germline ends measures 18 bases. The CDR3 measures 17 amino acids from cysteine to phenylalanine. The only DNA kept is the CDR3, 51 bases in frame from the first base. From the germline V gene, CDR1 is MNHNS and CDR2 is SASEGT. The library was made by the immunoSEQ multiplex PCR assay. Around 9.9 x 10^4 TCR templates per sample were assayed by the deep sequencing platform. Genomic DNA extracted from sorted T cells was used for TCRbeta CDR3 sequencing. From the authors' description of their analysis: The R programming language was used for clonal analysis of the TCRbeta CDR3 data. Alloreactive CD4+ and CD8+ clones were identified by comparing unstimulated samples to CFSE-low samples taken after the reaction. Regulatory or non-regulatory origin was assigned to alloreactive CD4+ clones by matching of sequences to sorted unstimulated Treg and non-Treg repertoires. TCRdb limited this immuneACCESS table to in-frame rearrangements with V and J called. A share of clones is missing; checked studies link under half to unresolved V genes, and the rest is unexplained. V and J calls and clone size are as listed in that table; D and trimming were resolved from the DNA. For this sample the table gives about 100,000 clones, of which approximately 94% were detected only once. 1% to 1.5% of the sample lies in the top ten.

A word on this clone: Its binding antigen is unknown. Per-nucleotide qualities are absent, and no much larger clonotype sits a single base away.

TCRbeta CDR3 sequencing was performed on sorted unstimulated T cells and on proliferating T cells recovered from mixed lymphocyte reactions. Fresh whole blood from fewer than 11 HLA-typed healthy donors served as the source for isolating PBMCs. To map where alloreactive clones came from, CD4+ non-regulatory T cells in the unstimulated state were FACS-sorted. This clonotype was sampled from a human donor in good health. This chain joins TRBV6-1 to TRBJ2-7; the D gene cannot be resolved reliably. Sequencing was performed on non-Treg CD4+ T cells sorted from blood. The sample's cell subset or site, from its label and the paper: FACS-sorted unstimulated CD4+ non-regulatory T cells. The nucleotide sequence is TGTGCCAGCAGTGAGTCGGTGGCGGTGGGTAGCTCCTACGAGCAGTACTTC. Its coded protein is CASSESVAVGSSYEQYF.